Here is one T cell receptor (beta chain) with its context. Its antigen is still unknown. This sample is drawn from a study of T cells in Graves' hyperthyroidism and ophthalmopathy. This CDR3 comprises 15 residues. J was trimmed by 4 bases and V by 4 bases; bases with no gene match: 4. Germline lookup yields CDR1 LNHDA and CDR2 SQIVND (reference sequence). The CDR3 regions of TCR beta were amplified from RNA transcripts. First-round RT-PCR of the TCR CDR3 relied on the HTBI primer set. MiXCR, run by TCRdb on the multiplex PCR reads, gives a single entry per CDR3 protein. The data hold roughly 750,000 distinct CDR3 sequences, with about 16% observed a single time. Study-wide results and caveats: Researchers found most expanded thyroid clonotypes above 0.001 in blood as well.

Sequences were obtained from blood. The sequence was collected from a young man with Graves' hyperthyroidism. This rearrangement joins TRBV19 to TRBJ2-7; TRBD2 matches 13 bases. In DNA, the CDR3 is TGTGCCAGTAGTACCCAACTAGCGGGGGGGTACGAGCAGTACTTC. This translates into CASSTQLAGGYEQYF.